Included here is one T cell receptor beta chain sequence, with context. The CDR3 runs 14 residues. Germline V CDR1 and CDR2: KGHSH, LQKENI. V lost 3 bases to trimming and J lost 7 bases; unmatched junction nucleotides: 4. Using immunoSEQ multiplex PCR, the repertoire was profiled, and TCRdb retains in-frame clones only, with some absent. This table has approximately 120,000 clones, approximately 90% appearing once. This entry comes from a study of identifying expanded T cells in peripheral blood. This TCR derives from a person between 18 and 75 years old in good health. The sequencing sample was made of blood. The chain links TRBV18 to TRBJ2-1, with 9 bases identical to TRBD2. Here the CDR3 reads CASSPAGGVNEQFF. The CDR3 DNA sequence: TGTGCCAGCTCACCGGCGGGAGGGGTTAATGAGCAGTTCTTC.